This TCR beta chain stems from a study of neoadjuvant nivolumab and ipilimumab in lung cancer. General study points: Resected tumors had greater TCR richness and clonality than uninvolved lung. Pretherapy blood TCR richness correlated positively with resected tumor richness. A small number of samples were TCR sequenced.

TCRdb keeps only in-frame clones here, not all; method: immunoSEQ multiplex PCR. The table has 25,000 to 35,000 clones, 75% to 95% seen once; the top ten hold around 4.8%. The CDR3 is made up of 13 amino acids. Germline V gene data show CDR1 as MNHNS and CDR2 as SASEGT. V lost 8 bases to trimming and J lost 0 bases, with 10 bases between them. This clone was counted once. Its specificity is unknown. The sequence was collected from an adult with non-small cell lung cancer. The V call is TRBV6-1, the J call TRBJ1-1, with D tentatively TRBD1 (6 bases). The specimen was peripheral blood, collected after neoadjuvant nivolumab, alone or with ipilimumab, at or shortly before surgery. The CDR3 DNA reads as TGTGCCAGCTCAGGACAGATGAACACTGAAGCTTTCTTT. This sequence encodes CASSGQMNTEAFF.